The source of this T cell receptor beta chain is a study of lymphopenia after photon versus proton radiotherapy (dated by TCRdb to the late 2010s). Study-wide context: The study compared the immunological effects of photon versus proton radiation therapy in patients with gastrointestinal tumors who developed high-grade lymphopenia. A cohort of under 25 patients with gastrointestinal tumors who received either photon or proton therapy and subsequently developed lymphopenia was included. The study was designed to characterize how the impact on the immune system differs between the two radiation modalities.

As to this clone: The clone's antigen remains unknown. It has no much larger one-base neighbor in the sample; base qualities were not kept.

The investigation overall reported the following: Relative stability during treatment was observed in proton-treated patients, whereas loss of naive T cells and TCR diversity and gain of effector/memory populations were observed in photon-treated patients. Once the lymphocyte count had reached its nadir, the repertoires of photon-treated patients showed oligoclonal expansion, particularly of CD8+ Temra cells, and this expansion drove the decline in diversity. Across the cohort, an inverse correlation was found between a larger post-nadir drop in TCR diversity and overall survival time among patients who died. The survival association was assessed only in patients who died, and better survival with proton therapy was presented by the authors as a possibility rather than a demonstrated result.

The library was prepared using the immunoSEQ multiplex PCR assay. Deep sequencing of rearranged TCR beta loci, alongside multiparametric flow cytometry, was used to profile T cell repertoires. The table comes from immuneACCESS by way of TCRdb, which keeps in-frame sequences with V and J called. Part of the clones is missing from these tables; in studies checked, under half for an unresolved V gene and the rest for unknown reasons. This sample comprises approximately 25,000 clones, about 82% of them detected only once. The ten largest clonotypes hold about 20% of the sample. The sequence derives from a woman aged 70 to 79 with pancreatic cancer. The sequences come from peripheral blood, collected from a patient treated with proton-based radiotherapy.

Read as DNA, the sequence is TGTGCCAGCAGCGGGATGACGGGGCAGTACTTC. It translates to CASSGMTGQYF. This receptor chain uses TRBV5-6 and TRBJ2-7, with no D gene named confidently. The CDR3 measures 11 amino acids from cysteine to phenylalanine. Only CDR3 DNA remains: 33 bases, in frame from the first base. Relative to germline, V is 4 bases shorter and J is 9 bases shorter, with 11 bases between their ends. The germline V gene provides CDR1 SGHDT and CDR2 YYEEEE.